The entry that follows covers one TCR beta chain sequence. No antigen is known for it. The data belong to a study of OX40 agonist ivuxolimab in advanced cancers. Across the study: Aged 23 to 79 with a mean of approximately 60 years, they were around 83% male. There were three patients with partial responses, one having hepatocellular carcinoma and two cutaneous melanoma.

CDR1 is LNHDA and CDR2 is SQIVND in the germline V gene (reference sequence). The CDR3 consists of 16 residues. Deletions cut 7 bases from V and 5 bases from J, with 21 bases between. The study, taken as a whole, reports: Clonal expansion was among the lowest in partial responders at 0.1-3.0 mg/kg, especially CD8+. The study observed clonal expansion of CD4+ and CD8+ blood T cells by week 6 at 0.1 to 3.0 mg/kg.

Assay: immunoSEQ multiplex PCR; the TCRdb copy retains only in-frame clones and omits some. The sample carries approximately 17,000 clones, approximately 83% recorded once. The clonotype was recovered from an adult with an advanced solid tumor such as melanoma, head and neck, liver or kidney cancer. The material was CD4+ or CD8+ T cells sorted from blood, obtained in a trial of the OX40 agonist ivuxolimab. The V and J genes are TRBV19 and TRBJ2-1, with D perhaps assigned TRBD1 or TRBD2 (7 bases each). The CDR3 DNA follows: TGTGCCAGTAACACGAGGGGGCGGGGGATTGACAATGAGCAGTTCTTC. Amino acid sequence: CASNTRGRGIDNEQFF. The full variable domain, with the rest looked up from reference TRBV19 and TRBJ2-1, is DGGITQSPKYLFRKEGQNVTLSCEQNLNHDAMYWYRQDPGQGLRLIYYSQIVNDFQKGDIAEGYSVSREKKESFPLTVTSAQKNPTAFYLCASNTRGRGIDNEQFFGPGTRLTVL.